This T cell receptor beta chain was captured by sequencing in a study of early T cells in non-severe SARS-CoV-2 infection. This clonotype has more than one count but fewer than ten. CDR3 length: 13 amino acids. Trimming stripped 1 base from V and 5 bases from J, with 8 bases between. The germline gives CDR1 KGHSH, CDR2 LQKENI. TCRdb processed the 5' RACE reads anew with MiXCR; each CDR3 protein has one entry. The sample lists about 39,000 distinct CDR3 sequences; less than 7% were seen once. The starting material was whole blood, obtained at baseline. The sequence derives from an adult who was a healthcare worker with PCR-confirmed SARS-CoV-2 infection or an uninfected control (not recorded which). The chain is built from TRBV18 and TRBJ1-1; D is ambiguous. DNA of the CDR3: TGTGCCAGCTCACCACTCACCGGGACTGAAGCTTTCTTT. Amino acids: CASSPLTGTEAFF.